A single sample is the source of the 28 T cell receptor beta chains below, sequenced in a study of tumor-infiltrating lymphocytes in primary liver carcinoma. TCR beta cDNA was prepared out of about 510 ng total RNA by means of a constant-region primer. Construction of TCR beta libraries relied on three successive nested multiplex PCR rounds employing slightly modified ARM-PCR. The first two PCR rounds used TRBV1-TRBV30 primers with a Cbeta primer, 9 to 11 cycles each. TCRdb reanalysed the multiplex PCR reads using MiXCR and keeps one entry per CDR3 protein. The data show roughly 180,000 distinct CDR3 sequences, less than 65% seen once. In addition to blood RNA drawn from unsorted whole blood, germline DNA was extracted. Source material: peripheral blood. Every receptor here comes from a middle-aged man with primary liver carcinoma and hepatitis B virus infection.

To note about this clonotype: No conserved phenylalanine or tryptophan ends this CDR3, so it is likely a read error. This chain links TRBV11-2 with TRBJ2-3; TRBD2 is a possible D gene (5 bases). This CDR3 is 15 amino acids long. Germline CDR1 and CDR2: SGHAT and FQNNGV. Trimming removed 1 base from V and 5 bases from J, with 13 bases in between. CDR3 region: CASSLGGSAGDTQYY. For the CDR3, the DNA is TGTGCCAGCAGCTTAGGAGGGAGTGCGGGAGATACGCAGTATTAT.

This clonotype was counted ten times or more. The chain employs TRBV11-3 and TRBJ2-1, with D possibly being TRBD2 (6 bases). V was clipped by 5 bases and J by 9 bases, with 14 bases between them. CDR3 length: 13 residues. Per the germline V gene, CDR1 is SGHNT and CDR2 is YENEEA. The CDR3 loop reads CASSQGTYGEQFF. The CDR3 DNA follows: TGTGCCAGCAGCCAAGGGACTTACGGTGAGCAGTTCTTC.

This clonotype has just a few counts. The V call is TRBV6-1, the J call TRBJ2-1; perhaps TRBD1 as D (5 bases). The CDR3 sequence is 13 residues long. The germline V and J ends were trimmed by 3 bases and 3 bases, with 6 bases remaining between them. The germline V gene has CDR1 MNHNS and CDR2 SASEGT. In DNA, the CDR3 is TGTGCCAGCAGTGAGGACATCTACAATGAGCAGTTCTTC. This sequence encodes CASSEDIYNEQFF.

The sample holds a few counts of this clonotype. This chain links TRBV10-3 with TRBJ2-3; D gene uncertain. The CDR3 contains 13 residues. V lost 8 bases to trimming and J lost 0 bases, with 9 bases between them. Germline CDR1 is ENHRY and CDR2 is SYGVKD. CDR3 nucleotide sequence: TGTGCCATCGCGAGACTGAGCACAGATACGCAGTATTTT. Protein sequence: CAIARLSTDTQYF.

The V gene is TRBV30, the J gene TRBJ2-5; 9 nucleotides match TRBD1. The CDR3 length is 14 residues. CDR1 is GTSNPN and CDR2 is SVGIG in the germline V gene (reference sequence). Trimming at V came to 3 bases and at J to 2 bases, leaving 4 bases not matched to a gene. CDR3 DNA: TGTGCCTGGAGCGGGACAGGGATACAAGAGACCCAGTACTTC. Its translation is CAWSGTGIQETQYF. The whole variable domain, filled in from reference TRBV30 and TRBJ2-5, reads SQTIHQWPATLVQPVGSPLSLECTVEGTSNPNLYWYRQAAGRGLQLLFYSVGIGQISSEVPQNLSASRPQDRQFILSSKKLLLSDSGFYLCAWSGTGIQETQYFGPGTRLLVL.

This chain joins TRBV12-3 or TRBV12-4 and TRBJ1-1; D possibly corresponds to TRBD1 (6 bases). V was shortened by 7 bases and J by 4 bases, with 13 bases between the two germline ends. The CDR3 contains 13 residues. DNA for the CDR3: TGTGCCAGCAAGAGGGGGTTTAGCACTGAAGCTTTCTTT. It is translated as CASKRGFSTEAFF.

Points on this clonotype: A read error may produce the germline difference seen at one junction end. The genes are TRBV11-2 and TRBJ2-7; D remains unclear. The germline CDR1 and CDR2 sequences are SGHAT and FQNNGV. This CDR3 has 14 amino acids. CDR3 bases: TGTACCAGCAGCTTTGGCCTAGGAAGGAACGTGCAGTACTTC. Translating it yields CTSSFGLGRNVQYF.

The rearrangement joins TRBV4-1 to TRBJ2-4; 7 nucleotides agree with TRBD2. Germline loops: CDR1 MGHRA, CDR2 YSYEKL. J was trimmed by 2 bases and V by 5 bases; bases with no gene match: 12. The CDR3 has 17 residues. Written as DNA, the CDR3 is TGCGCCAGCAGCTTACCCATGGGCGGGAGTTCCAAAAACATTCAGTACTTC. Its protein product is CASSLPMGGSSKNIQYF.

As to this clonotype: A read error is possible here, since a much larger clone lies one base away. The V gene is TRBV4-2, the J gene TRBJ2-1, with unresolved D. V dropped 0 bases and J dropped 10 bases, with 16 bases sitting between them. The CDR3 extends over 15 amino acids. In germline, CDR1 is LGHNA, CDR2 YNFKEQ. In nucleotides, the CDR3 is TGTGCCAGCAGCCAAGATCGGTCTTACTATGGAGAGCAGTTCTTC. Protein: CASSQDRSYYGEQFF.

A few counts support this clonotype. This rearrangement joins TRBV13 to TRBJ2-1, with D perhaps matching TRBD2 (5 bases). Germline values: CDR1 PRHDT, CDR2 FYEKMQ (reference sequence). The ends were cut back, 4 bases at V and 4 bases at J, with 17 bases in the middle. The length of the CDR3 is 16 residues. DNA of the CDR3: TGTGCCAGCAGCTCCCGTCATGAGCGGAGGTACAATGAGCAGTTCTTC. This translates into CASSSRHERRYNEQFF. The full variable domain, completed using reference TRBV13 and TRBJ2-1, is AAGVIQSPRHLIKEKRETATLKCYPIPRHDTVYWYQQGPGQDPQFLISFYEKMQSDKGSIPDRFSAQQFSDYHSELNMSSLELGDSALYFCASSSRHERRYNEQFFGPGTRLTVL.

The rearrangement links TRBV28 to TRBJ2-7, with 9 bases fitting TRBD1. J gave up 7 bases and V 7 bases, and 14 bases lay outside the gene matches. Germline loops: CDR1 MDHEN, CDR2 SYDVKM. This CDR3 is 15 amino acids long. The CDR3 sequence is CASTPEPGQGYEQYF. DNA of the CDR3: TGTGCCAGCACCCCCGAACCGGGACAGGGCTATGAGCAGTACTTC.

The V gene is TRBV6-1, the J gene TRBJ2-7; D uncertain. The V end was cut by 4 bases, the J end by 0 bases, with 13 bases between. Looked up from germline, CDR1 is MNHNS and CDR2 is SASEGT. The CDR3 contains 15 residues. This CDR3 reads CASSGDLLSSYEQYF. The CDR3 DNA follows: TGTGCCAGCAGTGGCGATCTCTTAAGCTCCTACGAGCAGTACTTC.

This clonotype was counted once. The CDR3 does not close with the conserved phenylalanine or tryptophan, likely indicating a read error. The genes are TRBV4-1 and TRBJ1-6, with TRBD1 as a possible D gene (5 bases). CDR1 MGHRA and CDR2 YSYEKL come from the germline V gene. There are 16 residues in the CDR3. V gave up 4 bases and J gave up 6 bases, with 16 bases separating them. This CDR3 reads CASSPIGRDVNSPLHL. The CDR3 region has the DNA TGCGCCAGCAGCCCTATAGGGCGGGACGTTAATTCACCCCTCCACCTT.

V gene TRBV14 combines with J gene TRBJ2-3, with D tentatively TRBD2 (6 bases). This CDR3 is built from 14 residues. Germline lookup yields CDR1 SGHDN and CDR2 FVKESK. Trimming took 3 bases from V and 2 from J, leaving 9 bases between them. CDR3 sequence (DNA): TGTGCCAGCAGCCACAGGGACTTCACAGATACGCAGTATTTT. It is translated as CASSHRDFTDTQYF.

This chain joins TRBV11-1 and TRBJ2-7; 7 bases are shared with TRBD1. Germline values: CDR1 SGHAT, CDR2 FQDESV (reference sequence). The CDR3 contains 15 residues. This CDR3 reads CGNRYTGDTTYEQYF. The CDR3 bases are TGTGGCAACAGGTACACAGGGGACACCACCTACGAGCAGTACTTC.

This clonotype was recorded many times. This chain links TRBV6-6 with TRBJ2-2, with TRBD1 matching over 9 bases. Per the germline V gene, CDR1 is MNHNY and CDR2 is SVGAGI (reference sequence). J gave up 3 bases and V 6 bases, and 8 bases lay outside the gene matches. This CDR3 is built from 16 residues. The CDR3 nucleotides are TGTGCCAGCAGCTCCTCACAGGGGGCGTACACCGGGGAGCTGTTTTTT. Translating it yields CASSSSQGAYTGELFF.

Only a few counts were recorded for this clonotype. This chain uses TRBV6-5 with TRBJ2-7, with 8 nucleotides matching TRBD1. From germline, CDR1 is MNHEY and CDR2 SVGAGI. The CDR3 runs to 15 residues. V shed 5 bases, J shed 2 bases, and the junction held 8 bases outside the gene matches. CDR3 protein: CASSRGRTGTYEQYF. The DNA of the CDR3 is TGTGCCAGCAGTCGCGGAAGGACAGGGACCTACGAGCAGTACTTC.

As for this clonotype: This is likely a read error, given that the CDR3 carries no conserved phenylalanine or tryptophan at its end. The J gene is TRBJ1-6, the V gene TRBV4-1; D remains unclear. Germline lookup yields CDR1 MGHRA and CDR2 YSYEKL. The germline V and J ends were trimmed by 0 bases and 8 bases, with 17 bases remaining between them. The CDR3 length is 17 residues. The CDR3 protein is CASSQDPASGPHSPLHC. In DNA, the CDR3 is TGCGCCAGCAGCCAAGACCCGGCGTCAGGACCCCATTCACCCCTCCACTGT.

This clonotype has a handful of counts. The chain couples TRBV6-5 to TRBJ2-3, with TRBD2 matching 10 bases. J lost 1 base, V lost 0 bases, and 1 base had no gene match. CDR1 is MNHEY and CDR2 is SVGAGI in the germline V gene. The CDR3 has 16 amino acids. Here the CDR3 DNA reads TGTGCCAGCAGTTACTCAGGACTAGCGGGCACAGATACGCAGTATTTT. It yields the protein CASSYSGLAGTDTQYF.

The chain is built from TRBV6-6 and TRBJ2-7; tentatively, D is TRBD1 (5 bases). CDR3 length: 16 residues. CDR1 is MNHNY, CDR2 SVGAGI, per germline (reference sequence). V lost 2 bases, J lost 5 bases, and 19 bases lay in between. Written as DNA, the CDR3 is TGTGCCAGCAGTTACCCGGACACAAGTCGTCTCCACGAGCAGTACTTC. Its translation: CASSYPDTSRLHEQYF.

The sample holds many counts of this clonotype. The chain recombines TRBV14 with TRBJ2-1; D is ambiguous. The CDR3 runs 12 residues. CDR1 and CDR2 (germline): SGHDN, FVKESK. V was shortened by 0 bases and J by 9 bases, with 6 bases between the two germline ends. The CDR3 is CASSQEPSEQFF. CDR3 DNA sequence: TGTGCCAGCAGCCAAGAGCCGAGTGAGCAGTTCTTC.

Concerning this clonotype itself: A junction boundary mismatches the germline segment, possibly from a read error. The chain has TRBV11-2 and TRBJ2-5; unclear D gene. This CDR3 has 13 amino acids. CDR1 and CDR2 (germline): SGHAT, FQNNGV. CDR3 in amino acids: CDSSLAAHETQYF. The CDR3 bases are TGTGACAGCAGTTTAGCAGCCCATGAGACCCAGTACTTC.

This clonotype has a count of ten or more. The J gene is TRBJ1-5, the V gene TRBV4-1; no definite D call. The germline CDR1 and CDR2 sequences are MGHRA and YSYEKL. V was trimmed by 4 bases and J by 1 base, leaving 8 bases between them. CDR3 length equals 14 residues. The CDR3 bases are TGCGCCAGCAGCCCCTCATTAAGCAATCAGCCCCAGCATTTT. This gives the protein CASSPSLSNQPQHF.

Regarding this clonotype: Its ends do not fully match the called genes, so a read error is possible. This chain links TRBV11-2 with TRBJ2-1; TRBD2 agrees at 10 bases. The CDR3 loop spans 16 amino acids. Germline loops: CDR1 SGHAT, CDR2 FQNNGV. CDR3 amino acids: CACSLGSGGAYNEQFF. The CDR3 nucleotides are TGTGCCTGCAGCTTGGGGAGCGGGGGGGCCTACAATGAGCAGTTCTTC.

Notes on this clonotype: The junction and the germline gene differ at one end; a read error may be behind it. This chain joins TRBV11-1 and TRBJ2-2, with D perhaps TRBD1 (6 bases). This CDR3 is 13 amino acids long. Germline CDR1 is SGHAT and CDR2 is FQDESV (reference sequence). The CDR3 spells CANSPHRAGVLFF. In DNA, the CDR3 is TGTGCCAACAGCCCCCACAGGGCCGGGGTGCTGTTTTTT.

The chain is built from TRBV12-3 or TRBV12-4 and TRBJ2-1; perhaps TRBD1 as D (5 bases). V lost 4 bases and J lost 0, with 13 bases in between. This CDR3 comprises 16 residues. CDR3 region: CASSSRQTSSYNEQFF. CDR3 DNA: TGTGCCAGCAGTTCAAGACAGACGAGCTCCTACAATGAGCAGTTCTTC.

This chain joins TRBV7-9 and TRBJ2-1; 12 bases match TRBD2. Germline CDR1 and CDR2: SEHNR and FQNEAQ (reference sequence). Unmatched junction bases numbered 1, after V lost 5 bases and J lost 2 bases. The CDR3 covers 15 residues. As DNA, the CDR3 is TGTGCCAGCAGCCGACTAGCGGGGGCCTACAATGAGCAGTTCTTC. Translation: CASSRLAGAYNEQFF.

About this clonotype itself: Likely a read error: the CDR3 ends without its conserved phenylalanine or tryptophan. The DNA is left out, because the CDR3 cannot be placed on it with certainty; the CDR3 is given as TCRdb lists it. V usage is TRBV6-6 and J usage is TRBJ2-7; TRBD2, the D gene given by the table, was not confirmed from the DNA. Both ends counted, the CDR3 spans 18 residues. Germline lookup yields CDR1 MNHNY and CDR2 SVGAGI (reference sequence). CDR3 amino acids: CASSTPGGSGRFSYEQYY.